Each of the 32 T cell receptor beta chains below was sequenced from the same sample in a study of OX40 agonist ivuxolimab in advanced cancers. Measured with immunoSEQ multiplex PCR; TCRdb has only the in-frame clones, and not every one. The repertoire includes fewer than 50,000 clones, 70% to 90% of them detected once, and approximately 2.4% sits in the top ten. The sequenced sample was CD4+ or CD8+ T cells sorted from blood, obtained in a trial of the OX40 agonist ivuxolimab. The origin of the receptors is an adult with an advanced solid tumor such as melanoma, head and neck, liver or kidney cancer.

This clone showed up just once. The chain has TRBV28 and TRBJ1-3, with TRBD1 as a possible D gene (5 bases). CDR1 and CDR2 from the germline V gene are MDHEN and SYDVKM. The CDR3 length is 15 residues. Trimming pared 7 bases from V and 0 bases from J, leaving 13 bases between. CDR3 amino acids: CASIDRLVSGNTIYF. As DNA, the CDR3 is TGTGCCAGCATCGACAGACTGGTCTCTGGAAACACCATATATTTT.

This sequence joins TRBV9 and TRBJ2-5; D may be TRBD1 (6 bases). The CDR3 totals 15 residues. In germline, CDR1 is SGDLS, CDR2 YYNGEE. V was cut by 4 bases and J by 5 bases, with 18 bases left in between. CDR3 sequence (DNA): TGTGCCAGCAGCAACTCCAGGGGACCTTGGGAGACCCAGTACTTC. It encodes CASSNSRGPWETQYF.

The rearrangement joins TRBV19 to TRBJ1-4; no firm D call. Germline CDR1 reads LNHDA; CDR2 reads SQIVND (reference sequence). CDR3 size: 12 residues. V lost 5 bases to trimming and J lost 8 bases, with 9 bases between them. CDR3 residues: CASSLREEKLFF. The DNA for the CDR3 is TGTGCCAGTAGTTTGAGGGAGGAAAAACTGTTTTTT.

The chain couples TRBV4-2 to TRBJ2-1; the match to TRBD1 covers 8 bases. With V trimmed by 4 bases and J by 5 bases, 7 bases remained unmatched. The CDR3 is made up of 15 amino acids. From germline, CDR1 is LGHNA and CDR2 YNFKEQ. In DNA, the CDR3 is TGTGCCAGCAGCCTCGGCCGGGACAGGCACAATGAGCAGTTCTTC. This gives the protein CASSLGRDRHNEQFF.

The CDR3 nucleotides are TGTGCCACATGCCCCGAGGAAGGGGGTACTAATGAAAAACTGTTTTTT. Residues: CATCPEEGGTNEKLFF. This chain uses TRBV2 with TRBJ1-4; possible D gene TRBD1, 6 bases. Trimming left V 10 bases short and J 2 bases short, with 20 bases between. The germline V gene has CDR1 SNHLY and CDR2 FYNNEI. The CDR3 extends over 16 amino acids.

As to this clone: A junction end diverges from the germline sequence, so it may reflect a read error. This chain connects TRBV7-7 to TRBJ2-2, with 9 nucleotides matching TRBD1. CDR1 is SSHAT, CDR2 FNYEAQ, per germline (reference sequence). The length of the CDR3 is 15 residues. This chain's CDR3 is CASSLGTGMAGELFF. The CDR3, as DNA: TGTGCTAGCAGCCTAGGGACAGGGATGGCCGGGGAGCTGTTTTTT.

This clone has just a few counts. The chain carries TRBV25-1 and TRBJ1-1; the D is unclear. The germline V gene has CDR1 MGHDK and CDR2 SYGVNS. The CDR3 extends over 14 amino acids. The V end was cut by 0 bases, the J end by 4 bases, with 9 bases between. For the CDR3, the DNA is TGTGCCAGCAGTGAATATCCCGAGGGCACTGAAGCTTTCTTT. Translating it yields CASSEYPEGTEAFF.

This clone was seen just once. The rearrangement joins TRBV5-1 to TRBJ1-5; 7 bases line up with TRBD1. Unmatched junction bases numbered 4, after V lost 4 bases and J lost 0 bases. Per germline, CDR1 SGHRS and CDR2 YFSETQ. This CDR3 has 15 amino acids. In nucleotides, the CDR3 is TGCGCCAGCAGCGAACAGGGGAATAGCAATCAGCCCCAGCATTTT. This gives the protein CASSEQGNSNQPQHF.

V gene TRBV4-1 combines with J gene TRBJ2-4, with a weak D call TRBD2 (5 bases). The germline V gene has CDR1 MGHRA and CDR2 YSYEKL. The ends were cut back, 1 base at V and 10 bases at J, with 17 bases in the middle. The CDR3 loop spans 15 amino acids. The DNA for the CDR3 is TGCGCCAGCAGCCAAGGGTCCGACGGGGAATGGATTCAGTACTTC. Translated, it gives CASSQGSDGEWIQYF.

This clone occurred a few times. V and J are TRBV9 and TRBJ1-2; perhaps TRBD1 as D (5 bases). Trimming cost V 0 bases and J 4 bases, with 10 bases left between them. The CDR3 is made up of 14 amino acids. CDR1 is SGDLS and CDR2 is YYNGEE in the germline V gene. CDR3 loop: CASSVDGGGYGYTF. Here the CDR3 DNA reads TGTGCCAGCAGCGTAGATGGGGGAGGCTATGGCTACACCTTC.

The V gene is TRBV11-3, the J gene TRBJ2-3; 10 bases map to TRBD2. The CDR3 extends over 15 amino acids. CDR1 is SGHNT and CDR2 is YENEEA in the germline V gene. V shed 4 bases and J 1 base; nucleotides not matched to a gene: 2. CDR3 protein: CASSSGTSGTDTQYF. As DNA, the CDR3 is TGTGCCAGCAGCTCCGGGACTAGCGGCACAGATACGCAGTATTTT.

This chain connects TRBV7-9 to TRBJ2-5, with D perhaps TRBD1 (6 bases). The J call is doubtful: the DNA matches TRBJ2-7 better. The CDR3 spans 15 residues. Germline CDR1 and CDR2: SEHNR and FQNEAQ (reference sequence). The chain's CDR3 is CASSRIRGTGYEQYF. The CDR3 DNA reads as TGTGCCAGCAGCCGAATCAGGGGAACGGGCTACGAGCAGTACTTC.

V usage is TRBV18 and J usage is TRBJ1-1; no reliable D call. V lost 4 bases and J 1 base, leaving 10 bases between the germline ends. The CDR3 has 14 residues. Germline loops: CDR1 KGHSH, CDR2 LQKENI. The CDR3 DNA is TGTGCCAGCTCACTTTCTTCCACGAACACTGAAGCTTTCTTT. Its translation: CASSLSSTNTEAFF.

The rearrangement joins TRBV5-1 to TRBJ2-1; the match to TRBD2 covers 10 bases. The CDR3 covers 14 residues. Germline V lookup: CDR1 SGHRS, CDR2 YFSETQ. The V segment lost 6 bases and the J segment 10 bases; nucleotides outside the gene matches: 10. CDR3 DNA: TGCGCCAGCACCCCTCTAGCGGGAGAAGGAGAGCAGTTCTTC. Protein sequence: CASTPLAGEGEQFF.

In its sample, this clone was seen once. The CDR3 protein is CASSIGTGSYGYTF. The CDR3 DNA reads as TGTGCCAGTAGTATAGGGACAGGGTCCTATGGCTACACCTTC. This chain uses TRBV19 with TRBJ1-2; TRBD1 matches 8 bases. Germline loops: CDR1 LNHDA, CDR2 SQIVND (reference sequence). V gave up 1 base and J gave up 4 bases; unmatched junction bases: 2. The CDR3 sequence is 14 residues long. Full variable domain (remainder filled in from reference TRBV19 and TRBJ1-2): DGGITQSPKYLFRKEGQNVTLSCEQNLNHDAMYWYRQDPGQGLRLIYYSQIVNDFQKGDIAEGYSVSREKKESFPLTVTSAQKNPTAFYLCASSIGTGSYGYTFGSGTRLTVV.

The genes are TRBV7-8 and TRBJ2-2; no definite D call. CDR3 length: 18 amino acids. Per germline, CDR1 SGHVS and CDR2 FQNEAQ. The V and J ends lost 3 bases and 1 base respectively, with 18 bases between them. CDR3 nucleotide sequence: TGTGCCAGCAGCTTTAGTATAGGCTACAAGGTGAACACCGGGGAGCTGTTTTTT. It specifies CASSFSIGYKVNTGELFF.

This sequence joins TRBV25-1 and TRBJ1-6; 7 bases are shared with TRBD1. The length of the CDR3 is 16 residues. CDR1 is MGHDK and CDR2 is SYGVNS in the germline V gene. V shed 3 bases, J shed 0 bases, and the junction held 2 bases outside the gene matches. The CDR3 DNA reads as TGTGCCAGCAGTGAGACAGGGAGCTCCTATAATTCACCCCTCCACTTT. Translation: CASSETGSSYNSPLHF.

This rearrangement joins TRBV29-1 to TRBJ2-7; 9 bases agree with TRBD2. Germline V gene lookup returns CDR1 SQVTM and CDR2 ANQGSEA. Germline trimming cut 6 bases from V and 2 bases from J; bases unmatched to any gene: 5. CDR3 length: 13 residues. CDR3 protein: CSVRAGGAYEQYF. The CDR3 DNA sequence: TGCAGCGTCCGAGCGGGAGGAGCCTACGAGCAGTACTTC.

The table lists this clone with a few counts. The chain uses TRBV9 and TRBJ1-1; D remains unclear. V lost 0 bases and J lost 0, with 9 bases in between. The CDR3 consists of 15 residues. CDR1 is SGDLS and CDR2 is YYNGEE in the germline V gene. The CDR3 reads CASSVDGGMNTEAFF. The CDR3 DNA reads TGTGCCAGCAGCGTAGACGGTGGGATGAACACTGAAGCTTTCTTT. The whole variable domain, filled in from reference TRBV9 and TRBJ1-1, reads DSGVTQTPKHLITATGQRVTLRCSPRSGDLSVYWYQQSLDQGLQFLIQYYNGEERAKGNILERFSAQQFPDLHSELNLSSLELGDSALYFCASSVDGGMNTEAFFGQGTRLTVV.

Here the CDR3 reads CASSLWVWAGGNEQFF. The CDR3 region has the DNA TGTGCCAGCAGCTTATGGGTCTGGGCAGGGGGAAATGAGCAGTTCTTC. V and J are TRBV11-2 and TRBJ2-1, with 7 bases fitting TRBD1. Trimming cost V 2 bases and J 7 bases; bases outside gene matches: 11. This CDR3 is built from 16 residues. The germline CDR1 and CDR2 sequences are SGHAT and FQNNGV. The variable domain in full, with the rest retrieved from reference TRBV11-2 and TRBJ2-1, is EAGVAQSPRYKIIEKRQSVAFWCNPISGHATLYWYQQILGQGPKLLIQFQNNGVVDDSQLPKDRFSAERLKGVDSTLKIQPAKLEDSAVYLCASSLWVWAGGNEQFFGPGTRLTVL.

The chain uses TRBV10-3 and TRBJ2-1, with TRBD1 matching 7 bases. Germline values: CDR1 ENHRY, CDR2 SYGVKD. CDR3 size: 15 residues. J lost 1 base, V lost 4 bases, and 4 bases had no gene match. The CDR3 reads CAISGRQGSYNEQFF. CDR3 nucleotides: TGTGCCATCAGTGGGAGACAGGGTTCCTACAATGAGCAGTTCTTC.

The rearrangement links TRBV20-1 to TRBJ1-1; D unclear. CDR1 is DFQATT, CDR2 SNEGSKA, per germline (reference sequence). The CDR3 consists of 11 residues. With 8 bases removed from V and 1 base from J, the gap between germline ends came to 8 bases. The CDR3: CSSYGNTEAFF. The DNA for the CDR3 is TGCAGTTCATACGGGAACACTGAAGCTTTCTTT.

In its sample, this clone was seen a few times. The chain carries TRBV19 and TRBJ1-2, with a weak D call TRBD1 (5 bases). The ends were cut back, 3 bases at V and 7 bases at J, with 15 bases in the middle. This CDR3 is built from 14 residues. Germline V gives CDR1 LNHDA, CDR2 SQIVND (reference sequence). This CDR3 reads CASSMEGRSSGYTF. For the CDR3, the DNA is TGTGCCAGTAGTATGGAGGGACGCTCATCTGGCTACACCTTC.

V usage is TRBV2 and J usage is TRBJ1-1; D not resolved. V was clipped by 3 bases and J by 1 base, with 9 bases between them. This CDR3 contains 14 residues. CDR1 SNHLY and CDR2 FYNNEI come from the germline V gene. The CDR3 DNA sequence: TGTGCCAGCAGTGAGCAAGGGCGGAACACTGAAGCTTTCTTT. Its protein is CASSEQGRNTEAFF.

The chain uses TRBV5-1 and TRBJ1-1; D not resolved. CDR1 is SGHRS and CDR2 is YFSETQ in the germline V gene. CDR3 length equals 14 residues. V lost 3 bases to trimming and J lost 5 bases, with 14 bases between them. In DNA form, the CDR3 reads TGCGCCAGCAGCTGGGGAGCGGGCTTGACTGAAGCTTTCTTT. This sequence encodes CASSWGAGLTEAFF.

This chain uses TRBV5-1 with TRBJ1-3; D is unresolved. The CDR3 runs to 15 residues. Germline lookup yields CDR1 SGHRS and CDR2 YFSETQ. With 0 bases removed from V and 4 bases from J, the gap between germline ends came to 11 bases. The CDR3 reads CASSLVAEAGNTIYF. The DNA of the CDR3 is TGCGCCAGCAGCTTGGTAGCAGAAGCAGGAAACACCATATATTTT.

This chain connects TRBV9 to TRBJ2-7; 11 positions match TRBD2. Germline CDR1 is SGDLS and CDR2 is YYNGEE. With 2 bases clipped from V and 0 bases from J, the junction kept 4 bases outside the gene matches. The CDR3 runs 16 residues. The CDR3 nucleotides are TGTGCCAGCAGCGTGCCGGGACTAGCGGCCTCCTACGAGCAGTACGTC. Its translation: CASSVPGLAASYEQYV.

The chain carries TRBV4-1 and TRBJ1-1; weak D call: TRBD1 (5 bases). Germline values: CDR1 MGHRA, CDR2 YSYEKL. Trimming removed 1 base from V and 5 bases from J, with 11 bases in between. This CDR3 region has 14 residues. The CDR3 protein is CASSQGEGRTEAFF. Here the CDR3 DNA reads TGCGCCAGCAGCCAAGGAGAGGGGAGGACTGAAGCTTTCTTT.

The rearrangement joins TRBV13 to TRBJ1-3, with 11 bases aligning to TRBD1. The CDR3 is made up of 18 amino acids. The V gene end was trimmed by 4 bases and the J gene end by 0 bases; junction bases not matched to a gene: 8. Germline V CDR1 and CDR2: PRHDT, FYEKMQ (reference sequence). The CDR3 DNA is TGTGCCAGCAGCTCCGGGGACAGGGGGTTTTACTCTGGAAACACCATATATTTT. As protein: CASSSGDRGFYSGNTIYF.

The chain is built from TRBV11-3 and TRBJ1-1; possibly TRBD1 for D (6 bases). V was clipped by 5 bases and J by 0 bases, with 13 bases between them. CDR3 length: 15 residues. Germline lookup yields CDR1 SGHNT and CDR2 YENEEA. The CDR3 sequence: CASSAQGLLNTEAFF. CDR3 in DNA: TGTGCCAGCAGCGCTCAGGGGCTTTTGAACACTGAAGCTTTCTTT.

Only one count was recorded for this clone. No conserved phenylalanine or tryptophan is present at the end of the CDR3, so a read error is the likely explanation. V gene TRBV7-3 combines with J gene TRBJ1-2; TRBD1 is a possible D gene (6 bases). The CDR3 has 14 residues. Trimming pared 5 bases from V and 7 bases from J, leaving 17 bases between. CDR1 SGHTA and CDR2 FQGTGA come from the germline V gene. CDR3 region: CASSPGGGGSGYTL. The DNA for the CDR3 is TGTGCCAGCAGCCCTGGCGGAGGGGGGTCTGGCTACACCCTC.

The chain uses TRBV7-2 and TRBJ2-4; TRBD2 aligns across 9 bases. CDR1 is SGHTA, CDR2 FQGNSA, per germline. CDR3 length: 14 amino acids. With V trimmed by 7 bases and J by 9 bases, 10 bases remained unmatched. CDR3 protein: CASKLAGPLSIQYF. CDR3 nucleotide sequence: TGTGCCAGCAAGCTAGCGGGGCCGTTAAGCATTCAGTACTTC.